This T cell receptor beta chain originates from a study of blood T cell repertoires in COVID-19. As for the study in general: The samples span acute and convalescent COVID-19 from the United States, Italy and Spain. T cells, B-cell-depleted T cells, or PBMCs supplied cDNA or gDNA.

Per the germline V gene, CDR1 is SGHDN and CDR2 is FVKESK. The ends were cut back, 1 base at V and 7 bases at J, with 11 bases in the middle. The CDR3 runs to 14 residues. As handled by the study authors: Nucleated cell number was recorded as an estimate derived from reference gene primer amplification. The method was immunoSEQ multiplex PCR; TCRdb's version includes in-frame clones alone and lacks a portion of them. V, J and clone size reflect that table, while D and trimming were determined from the DNA. The sample holds fewer than 60,000 clones, around nine tenths seen once. Seattle patients were enrolled while actively infected and followed longitudinally. This clone has a handful of counts.

What was sequenced was peripheral blood. The receptor was isolated from a woman aged 55-69 years with COVID-19, enrolled during active disease. This chain joins TRBV14 and TRBJ2-1; D gene unclear. The CDR3 DNA reads as TGTGCCAGCAGCCAAGTGGGCAGCACTAATGAGCAGTTCTTC. Its protein is CASSQVGSTNEQFF.